This T cell receptor (beta chain) was captured in a study of blood T cell repertoires in COVID-19. Background on the study: Nucleic acid was either cDNA or gDNA, and it came from T cells, B-cell-depleted T cells, or PBMCs.

Only in-frame clones appear in the TCRdb table, and some are missing; sequencing was by immunoSEQ multiplex PCR. The table has roughly 47,000 clones, roughly 85% seen once; the top ten hold around 4.2%. This CDR3 spans 14 amino acids. V lost 7 bases and J lost 3; bases outside the gene matches: 10. Per germline, CDR1 SGHRS and CDR2 YFSETQ. The source of this sequence is a woman in her seventies with acute or convalescent COVID-19. The gene calls are TRBV5-1 and TRBJ2-7, with 7 bases lining up with TRBD2. Material for sequencing was peripheral blood. The CDR3 loop reads CASHNAGLIYEQYF. As DNA, the CDR3 is TGCGCCAGCCACAACGCGGGACTAATCTACGAGCAGTACTTC.